These 25 T cell receptor beta chains originate from one sample sequenced in a study of CD8 T cells in ankylosing spondylitis. From the 5' RACE reads, TCRdb called clonotypes with MiXCR, one entry per CDR3 protein. The sample consists of over 700,000 distinct CDR3 sequences, around 19% of them appearing once. These TCRs' antigens remain unknown. Overall study results and limits: A TCR beta motif of 8 or 9 highly homologous variants appeared characteristic of ankylosing spondylitis blood.

Sequenced: blood, either unsorted or a sorted T cell fraction (not recorded which). These receptors all stem from a male donor with ankylosing spondylitis.

The chain has TRBV6-1 and TRBJ1-1, with D tentatively TRBD1 (6 bases). The germline gives CDR1 MNHNS, CDR2 SASEGT. V was cut by 2 bases and J by 4 bases, with 17 bases left in between. The CDR3 length is 16 residues. DNA for the CDR3: TGTGCCAGCAGTGAACTGGTAGGGGGGGACGGCACTGAAGCTTTCTTT. This sequence encodes CASSELVGGDGTEAFF.

In its sample, this clonotype was seen a few times. V is TRBV18 and J is TRBJ2-7; D possibly corresponds to TRBD1 (5 bases). The CDR3 contains 13 residues. Germline CDR1 KGHSH, CDR2 LQKENI. V lost 2 bases, J lost 8 bases, and 13 bases lay in between. The CDR3 sequence: CASSPARTSKQYF. CDR3 bases: TGTGCCAGCTCACCAGCCCGGACAAGCAAGCAGTACTTC.

This clonotype has only a few counts. The rearrangement joins TRBV28 to TRBJ2-4; weak D call: TRBD1 (6 bases). The V end lost 4 bases, the J end lost 0 bases, and 13 bases lay between the germline ends. The CDR3 has 16 residues. Germline V gene sequence: CDR1 MDHEN, CDR2 SYDVKM. The CDR3 nucleotides are TGTGCCAGCAGTTCTTTGGGGGCCCTAGCCAAAAACATTCAGTACTTC. Translated: CASSSLGALAKNIQYF. Filled out from reference TRBV28 and TRBJ2-4, the complete variable domain reads DVKVTQSSRYLVKRTGEKVFLECVQDMDHENMFWYRQDPGLGLRLIYFSYDVKMKEKGDIPEGYSVSREKKERFSLILESASTNQTSMYLCASSSLGALAKNIQYFGAGTRLSVL.

The chain combines TRBV12-3 or TRBV12-4 with TRBJ2-7; tentatively, D is TRBD1 (6 bases). The ends were cut back, 1 base at V and 4 bases at J, with 14 bases in the middle. The CDR3 has 15 amino acids. DNA of the CDR3: TGTGCCAGCAGTTTAGGGGGGCCTGACCCTTACGAGCAGTACTTC. Its translation: CASSLGGPDPYEQYF.

The V and J genes are TRBV20-1 and TRBJ2-2; 7 nucleotides agree with TRBD2. Germline V gene sequence: CDR1 DFQATT, CDR2 SNEGSKA (reference sequence). The CDR3 runs to 15 residues. The trim removed 0 bases at V and 4 bases at J, leaving 5 bases unmatched. The CDR3 DNA reads as TGCAGTGCTAGAGAGCTCGGGGAGGGCACCGGGGAGCTGTTTTTT. Its protein product is CSARELGEGTGELFF.

The genes are TRBV6-1 and TRBJ2-7; 7 nucleotides match TRBD2. The CDR3 runs to 15 residues. V was clipped by 2 bases and J by 0 bases; unmatched bases: 4. Germline CDR1 MNHNS, CDR2 SASEGT. The CDR3 sequence: CASSEYAGASYEQYF. CDR3 nucleotides: TGTGCCAGCAGTGAATACGCGGGAGCCTCCTACGAGCAGTACTTC.

The rearrangement links TRBV11-2 to TRBJ2-6; maybe TRBD1 (6 bases). Trimming pared 0 bases from V and 4 bases from J, leaving 13 bases between. The germline V gene has CDR1 SGHAT and CDR2 FQNNGV. The CDR3 contains 17 residues. The CDR3 spells CASSLDPGVKGANVLTF. CDR3 nucleotides: TGTGCCAGCAGCTTAGATCCAGGGGTGAAGGGGGCCAACGTCCTGACTTTC.

The chain has TRBV29-1 and TRBJ2-1; D call uncertain. The CDR3 is 16 amino acids. Deletions cut 4 bases from V and 0 bases from J, with 16 bases between. Germline CDR1 and CDR2: SQVTM and ANQGSEA. The CDR3 protein is CSVGVVSESSYNEQFF. CDR3 in DNA: TGCAGCGTTGGCGTCGTTAGTGAGAGCTCCTACAATGAGCAGTTCTTC.

This clonotype was found a few times. J is TRBJ1-5 and V is TRBV12-3 or TRBV12-4; tentatively, D is TRBD1 (5 bases). CDR3 length: 15 amino acids. Trimming removed 8 bases at V and 4 bases at J, with 18 bases between. The CDR3 protein is CASQSGDGPNQPQHF. Written as DNA, the CDR3 is TGTGCCAGCCAGTCGGGGGACGGACCTAATCAGCCCCAGCATTTT.

This clonotype has only a few counts. The junction departs from the called germline gene at one end, perhaps through a read error. This chain uses TRBV12-3 or TRBV12-4 with TRBJ2-3; no reliable D call. The CDR3 consists of 13 residues. The CDR3 loop is CASRLGISDTQYF. The CDR3 DNA is TGTGCCAGCAGGTTAGGAATCTCAGATACGCAGTATTTT.

This clonotype was observed a handful of times. The genes are TRBV4-2 and TRBJ2-1; a weak D match, TRBD2 (5 bases). This CDR3 has 14 residues. Trimming cost V 1 base and J 3 bases, with 7 bases left between them. Germline lookup yields CDR1 LGHNA and CDR2 YNFKEQ. DNA of the CDR3: TGTGCCAGCAGCCAAGTACTAGTCTACAATGAGCAGTTCTTC. Amino acid sequence: CASSQVLVYNEQFF.

This chain joins TRBV20-1 and TRBJ2-7; the D is unclear. CDR1 and CDR2 from the germline V gene are DFQATT and SNEGSKA (reference sequence). CDR3 length: 13 residues. The ends were cut back, 2 bases at V and 1 base at J, with 9 bases in the middle. Here the CDR3 DNA reads TGCAGTGCTAGACTCGTAAGTTCCTACGAGCAGTACTTC. Protein product: CSARLVSSYEQYF.

This clonotype was seen a few times. V usage is TRBV10-3 and J usage is TRBJ1-2; D unresolved. V lost 6 bases to trimming and J lost 3 bases, with 11 bases between them. Germline-derived CDR1 and CDR2 are ENHRY and SYGVKD. The CDR3 is made up of 13 amino acids. CDR3: CAISPLGDYGYTF. As DNA, the CDR3 is TGTGCCATCAGCCCACTCGGCGACTATGGCTACACCTTC.

The rearrangement joins TRBV5-1 to TRBJ1-2; TRBD1 aligns across 9 bases. The CDR3 totals 15 residues. The junction had 7 bases not matched to a gene; V was cut back by 0 bases and J by 7 bases. Per germline, CDR1 SGHRS and CDR2 YFSETQ. CDR3 sequence: CASSLGTTGGAGYTF. CDR3 nucleotides: TGCGCCAGCAGCTTGGGAACCACAGGGGGCGCTGGCTACACCTTC. The full variable domain, with the rest looked up from reference TRBV5-1 and TRBJ1-2, is KAGVTQTPRYLIKTRGQQVTLSCSPISGHRSVSWYQQTPGQGLQFLFEYFSETQRNKGNFPGRFSGRQFSNSRSEMNVSTLELGDSALYLCASSLGTTGGAGYTFGSGTRLTVV.

The chain combines TRBV20-1 with TRBJ2-7; 7 bases agree with TRBD2. The CDR3 length is 20 residues. Trimming took 6 bases from V and 0 from J; bases not matched to a gene: 26. In germline, CDR1 is DFQATT, CDR2 SNEGSKA (reference sequence). This CDR3 reads CSATSGDPFPGRSFSYEQYF. In DNA, the CDR3 is TGCAGTGCCACCTCCGGGGATCCATTTCCCGGGAGGTCCTTCTCCTACGAGCAGTACTTC.

This clonotype is a singleton in its sample. The V call is TRBV28, the J call TRBJ1-2; D is unclear. V was clipped by 0 bases and J by 4 bases, with 3 bases between them. The CDR3 consists of 12 residues. The germline gives CDR1 MDHEN, CDR2 SYDVKM. The CDR3 loop is CASSLWRYGYTF. The CDR3 region has the DNA TGTGCCAGCAGTTTATGGCGCTATGGCTACACCTTC.

The genes are TRBV27 and TRBJ2-1, with D tentatively TRBD2 (5 bases). The CDR3 runs 18 residues. Per germline, CDR1 MNHEY and CDR2 SMNVEV (reference sequence). V lost 2 bases and J lost 0, with 17 bases in between. CDR3: CASSLSREPQSSYNEQFF. For the CDR3, the DNA is TGTGCCAGCAGTTTAAGTCGGGAACCCCAGAGCTCCTACAATGAGCAGTTCTTC.

A few counts support this clonotype. This rearrangement joins TRBV4-1 to TRBJ1-2; D possibly corresponds to TRBD1 (5 bases). This CDR3 region has 15 residues. Germline CDR1 and CDR2: MGHRA and YSYEKL. V was shortened by 3 bases and J by 1 base, with 12 bases between the two germline ends. The DNA of the CDR3 is TGCGCCAGCAGCCATGAGGCGGGGGATAACTATGGCTACACCTTC. It specifies CASSHEAGDNYGYTF.

The rearrangement links TRBV24-1 to TRBJ2-2, with TRBD2 as a possible D gene (6 bases). From germline, CDR1 is KGHDR and CDR2 SFDVKD. Between the trimmed V and J ends, which lost 6 bases and 3 bases, there was a span of 19 bases. The CDR3 contains 17 residues. The CDR3 nucleotides are TGTGCCACCAGTAAATCCGGGGGACCCAGTCACACCGGGGAGCTGTTTTTT. Translating it yields CATSKSGGPSHTGELFF.

The chain joins TRBV29-1 to TRBJ1-2, with 7 positions matching TRBD1. The CDR3 has 16 amino acids. CDR1 is SQVTM and CDR2 is ANQGSEA in the germline V gene. The V gene end was trimmed by 1 base and the J gene end by 3 bases; junction bases not matched to a gene: 11. The CDR3 is CSVEGSRGIVDYGYTF. In nucleotides, the CDR3 is TGCAGCGTTGAAGGTTCCAGGGGGATTGTCGACTATGGCTACACCTTC.

The table lists this clonotype with a few counts. This chain connects TRBV20-1 to TRBJ1-1; a weak D match, TRBD1 (6 bases). Trimming removed 2 bases from V and 4 bases from J, with 14 bases in between. Germline lookup yields CDR1 DFQATT and CDR2 SNEGSKA (reference sequence). The CDR3 sequence is 14 residues long. CDR3 sequence: CSARSGSGATEAFF. The CDR3 bases are TGCAGTGCTAGATCCGGTTCAGGGGCCACTGAAGCTTTCTTT.

The sample holds a few counts of this clonotype. The chain employs TRBV21-1 and TRBJ2-1; no DNA check was done on the table's D call, TRBD2. TRBV21-1 is an annotated pseudogene. This CDR3 region has 16 residues. The DNA for the CDR3 is TGTGCCAGCAGCCCGATATCTAGCGGGAGGACGGATGAGCAGTTCTTC. Translating gives CASSPISSGRTDEQFF.

The chain joins TRBV20-1 to TRBJ1-5; the match to TRBD1 covers 9 bases. The ends lost 6 bases at V and 5 bases at J; junction bases unmatched: 11. The CDR3 is 15 amino acids. CDR1 is DFQATT, CDR2 SNEGSKA, per germline (reference sequence). Written as DNA, the CDR3 is TGCAGTGCACAACCCGGGGGACAGGGCGATCAGCCCCAGCATTTT. Translating gives CSAQPGGQGDQPQHF.

The chain is built from TRBV27 and TRBJ2-1; D may match TRBD1 or TRBD2 (5 bases each). The V gene's germline CDR1 is MNHEY and CDR2 SMNVEV (reference sequence). The germline V and J ends were trimmed by 4 bases and 6 bases, with 19 bases remaining between them. This CDR3 region has 16 residues. The CDR3 loop is CASSYRDYPGPNEQFF. Written as DNA, the CDR3 is TGTGCCAGCAGTTACCGTGACTACCCAGGGCCCAATGAGCAGTTCTTC.

This clonotype was picked up a small number of times. The genes are TRBV7-2 and TRBJ2-1; TRBD2 might be the D (6 bases). Germline CDR1 reads SGHTA; CDR2 reads FQGNSA. The CDR3 has 15 amino acids. V shed 5 bases and J shed 5 bases, with 16 bases lying between them. In DNA, the CDR3 is TGTGCCAGCAGCCCCCGAAAACTAGCAAACAATGAGCAGTTCTTC. Translating it yields CASSPRKLANNEQFF.